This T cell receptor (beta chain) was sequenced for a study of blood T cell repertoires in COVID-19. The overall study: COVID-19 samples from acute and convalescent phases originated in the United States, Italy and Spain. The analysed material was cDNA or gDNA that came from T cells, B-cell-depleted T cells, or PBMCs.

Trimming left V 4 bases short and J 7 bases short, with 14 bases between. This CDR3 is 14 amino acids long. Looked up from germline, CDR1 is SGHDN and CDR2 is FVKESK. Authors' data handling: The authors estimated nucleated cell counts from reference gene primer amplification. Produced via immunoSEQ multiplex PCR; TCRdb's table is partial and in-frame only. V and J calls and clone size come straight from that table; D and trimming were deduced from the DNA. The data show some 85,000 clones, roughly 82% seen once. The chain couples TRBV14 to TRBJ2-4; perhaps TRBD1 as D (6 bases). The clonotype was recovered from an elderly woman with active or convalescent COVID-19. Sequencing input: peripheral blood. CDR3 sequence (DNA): TGTGCCAGCAGCCCAACTATCACAGGGAACATTCAGTACTTC. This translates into CASSPTITGNIQYF.